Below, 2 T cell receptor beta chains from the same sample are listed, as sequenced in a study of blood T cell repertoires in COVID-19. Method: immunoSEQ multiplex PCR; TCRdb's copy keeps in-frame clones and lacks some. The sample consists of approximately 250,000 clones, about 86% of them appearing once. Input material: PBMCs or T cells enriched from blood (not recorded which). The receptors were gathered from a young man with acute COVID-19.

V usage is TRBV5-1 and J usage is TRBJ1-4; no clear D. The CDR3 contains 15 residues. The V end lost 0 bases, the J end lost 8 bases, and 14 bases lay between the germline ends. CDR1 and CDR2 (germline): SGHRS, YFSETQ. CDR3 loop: CASSLGLLKEEKLFF. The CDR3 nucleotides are TGCGCCAGCAGCTTGGGACTTCTCAAGGAGGAAAAACTGTTTTTT.

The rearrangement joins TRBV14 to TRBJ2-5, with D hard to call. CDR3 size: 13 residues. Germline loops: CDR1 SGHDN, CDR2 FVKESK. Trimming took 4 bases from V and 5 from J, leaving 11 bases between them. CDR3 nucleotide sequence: TGTGCCAGCAGCCCTCTCGGGTGGGAGACCCAGTACTTC. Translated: CASSPLGWETQYF.